This T cell receptor beta chain was sequenced during a study of T cells in severe cutaneous drug reactions. Turning to the study itself: Patients in acute or recovery stage gave blister fluids/cells and PBMC.

The germline V gene has CDR1 SGDLS and CDR2 YYNGEE. The CDR3 is 13 amino acids. The patients sequenced had a carbamazepine-induced Stevens-Johnson syndrome or toxic epidermal necrolysis reaction. This clonotype is identified as medium-sized from frequency. The iRepertoire multiplex PCR system with TCR subtype-specific primers built both bulk and single-cell libraries. Each CDR3 protein gets one entry in TCRdb, which reprocessed the multiplex PCR reads and gives no DNA. Its table lists about 21,000 distinct CDR3 sequences. The sequenced sample was PBMCs. The chain is built from TRBV9 and TRBJ2-7; TCRdb designates TRBD1, a call that cannot be tested without DNA. The TCR sequence derives from a human donor with toxic epidermal necrolysis, a severe cutaneous drug reaction. CDR3 amino acids: CASSVQTGDEQYF.